In this sample, the clone carrying this T cell receptor (beta chain) turned up a few times. The target antigen is unknown. PCR involved 60 Vbeta and 13 Jbeta primers. Measured with immunoSEQ multiplex PCR; TCRdb has only the in-frame clones, and not every one. The table shows about 67,000 clones, with 75% occurring only once. This entry is derived from a study of cytomegalovirus exposure and HLA in healthy donors. Regarding the study as a whole: Previously analyzed data showed that most TCR beta V segments were productive at a frequency of about 90% or about 30%. Follow-up analysis later connected one missense variant in DCLRE1C with trimming of TCR beta V- and J-genes. Both high specificity and high sensitivity reportedly marked the classifier's diagnosis of cytomegalovirus status. For most subjects, TCR beta sequences were reported to predict HLA-A and HLA-B alleles with accuracy.

The V and J ends lost 3 bases and 5 bases, in that order; junction bases with no gene match: 7. This CDR3 region has 15 residues. Germline-derived CDR1 and CDR2 are SGHNT and YYREEE (reference sequence). The source material was PBMCs. The rearrangement links TRBV5-4 to TRBJ2-5; 10 bases align to TRBD2. This TCR came from a man in his fifties or sixties in good health and CMV-seropositive. For the CDR3, the DNA is TGTGCCAGCAGCTCTCGGCTAGCGGGAGAGGAGACCCAGTACTTC. Its protein product is CASSSRLAGEETQYF.